These T cell receptor beta chains were read from a single sample in a study of siplizumab effects on memory and regulatory T cells. Libraries were prepared by immunoSEQ multiplex PCR; TCRdb keeps only in-frame clonotypes and omits some of them. The sample yields more than 85,000 clones, approximately 90% seen once. Material for sequencing was CD4+ T cells sorted from blood. Receptors originate from a human donor in good health. Each CDR3 is given with its conserved first and last residue. The order of the fields is D gene, J gene, V gene, clone size, CDR3 DNA, CDR3 protein. The D gene is left open where the match is weak. Expanded clones get a size class; other rows say once, few or many, or leave the size out.

-,TRBJ2-4,TRBV2,-,TGTACCAGCAGTTGGACTCTAGCCAAAAACATTCAGTACTTC,CTSSWTLAKNIQYF
TRBD1,TRBJ2-7,TRBV11-2,-,TGTGCCAGCAGCTCTTTGAGACAGGGCTCCTACGAGCAGTACTTC,CASSSLRQGSYEQYF
-,TRBJ1-5,TRBV18,few,TGTGCCACCTTCAGTAACTGGCCCCAGCATTTT,CATFSNWPQHF
TRBD2,TRBJ2-1,TRBV28,-,TGTGCCAGTGAACTTCTAGCGGGAGGATGGAATGAGCAGTTCTTC,CASELLAGGWNEQFF
-,TRBJ2-5,TRBV14,-,TGTGCCAGCAGCCAAGATACAGGTCAAGAGACCCAGTACTTC,CASSQDTGQETQYF
-,TRBJ1-1,TRBV10-3,-,TGTGCCATCAAAAAGGGACGTGAGAACACTGAAGCTTTCTTT,CAIKKGRENTEAFF
-,TRBJ1-1,TRBV10-3,-,TGTGCCATCAGCCCGGGATCGAACACTGAAGCTTTCTTT,CAISPGSNTEAFF
TRBD1,TRBJ2-5,TRBV29-1,-,TGCAGCGTTGAAAGGGACAGGAGCGAGACCCAGTACTTC,CSVERDRSETQYF
TRBD2,TRBJ2-3,TRBV19,-,TGTGCCAGTAGCTCCACCGGGACTAGCGGAACAGATACGCAGTATTTT,CASSSTGTSGTDTQYF
TRBD1,TRBJ1-2,TRBV29-1,-,TGCAGCGTCCTGACAGGGGAGCCCTCTCTTGCTGGCTACACCTTC,CSVLTGEPSLAGYTF
-,TRBJ2-4,TRBV11-3,-,TGTGCCAGCAGCTTTGGGCCTGCGAATGCCAAAAACATTCAGTACTTC,CASSFGPANAKNIQYF
-,TRBJ2-1,TRBV19,-,TGTGCCAGTAGTACAACTATAGTTGGTGAGCAGTTCTTC,CASSTTIVGEQFF
TRBD2,TRBJ2-2,TRBV29-1,once,TGCAGCGTTCTTGCGGGAGCGGGGTCGAACACCGGGGAGCTGTTTTTT,CSVLAGAGSNTGELFF
-,TRBJ1-1,TRBV6-5,-,TGTGCCAGCAGTTACTCCGGACGGGAGGAAGCTTTCTTT,CASSYSGREEAFF
-,TRBJ1-1,TRBV7-9,-,TGTGCCAGCAGCTTGGGTTACTCTGAAGCTTTCTTT,CASSLGYSEAFF
-,TRBJ2-3,TRBV9,once,TGTGCCAGCAGCGTAGAACTGTTCACAGATACGCAGTATTTT,CASSVELFTDTQYF
TRBD1,TRBJ1-1,TRBV6-4,-,TGTGCCAGCAGGACCATGGGGACAGGGTTCTTTGAAGCTTTCTTT,CASRTMGTGFFEAFF
-,TRBJ1-2,TRBV4-2,-,TGTGCCAGCAGCCAAGCCGTCAGTACCTATGGCTACACCTTC,CASSQAVSTYGYTF
-,TRBJ2-3,TRBV9,once,TGTGCCAGCAGCGTAATGGGCACAGATACGCAGTATTTT,CASSVMGTDTQYF
-,TRBJ1-3,TRBV29-1,-,TGCAGCGTTGACGGTCAGGGTGGGGGAAACACCATATATTTT,CSVDGQGGGNTIYF
-,TRBJ2-7,TRBV10-1,-,TGCGCCAGCAGTGAAGCGTGGAGCTCCTACGAGCAGTACTTC,CASSEAWSSYEQYF
TRBD1,TRBJ2-7,TRBV5-6,-,TGTGCCAGCAGCTTCTTGGGACAGGCGGGGTACGAGCAGTACTTC,CASSFLGQAGYEQYF
-,TRBJ2-7,TRBV30,-,TGTGCCTGGAGTCCAGACAGACCCTACGAGCAGTACTTC,CAWSPDRPYEQYF
TRBD2,TRBJ2-7,TRBV28,-,TGTGCCAGCAACACCAGCGGCGGCGGGAGGTCCGAGCAGTACTTC,CASNTSGGGRSEQYF
TRBD1,TRBJ1-2,TRBV30,-,TGTGCCTGGAGGCGGGACAGTCCTAACTATGGCTACACCTTC,CAWRRDSPNYGYTF
-,TRBJ1-5,TRBV5-4,-,TGTGCCAGCAGCCGAGGACCACCAACGAGCAATCAGCCCCAGCATTTT,CASSRGPPTSNQPQHF
TRBD2,TRBJ2-1,TRBV7-2,-,TGTGCCAGCAGCCCGGGCAGCGGGAGGGCCAATGAGCAGTTCTTC,CASSPGSGRANEQFF